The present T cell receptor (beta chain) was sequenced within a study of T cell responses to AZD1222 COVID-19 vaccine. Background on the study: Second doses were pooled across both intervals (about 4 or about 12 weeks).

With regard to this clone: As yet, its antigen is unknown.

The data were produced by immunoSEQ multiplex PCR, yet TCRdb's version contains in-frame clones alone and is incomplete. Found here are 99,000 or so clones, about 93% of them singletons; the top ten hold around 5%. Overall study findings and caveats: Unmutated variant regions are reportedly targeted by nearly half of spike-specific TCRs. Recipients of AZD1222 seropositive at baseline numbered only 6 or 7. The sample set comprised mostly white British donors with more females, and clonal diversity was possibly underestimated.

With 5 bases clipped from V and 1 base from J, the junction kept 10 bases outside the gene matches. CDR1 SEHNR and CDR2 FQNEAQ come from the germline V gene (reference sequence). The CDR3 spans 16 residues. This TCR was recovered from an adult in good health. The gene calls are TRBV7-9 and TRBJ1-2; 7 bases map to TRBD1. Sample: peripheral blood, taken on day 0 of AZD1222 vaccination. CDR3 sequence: CASSPRWAGGNYGYTF. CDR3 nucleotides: TGTGCCAGCAGCCCTAGGTGGGCAGGGGGTAACTATGGCTACACCTTC. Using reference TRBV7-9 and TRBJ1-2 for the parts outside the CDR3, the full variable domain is DTGVSQNPRHKITKRGQNVTFRCDPISEHNRLYWYRQTLGQGPEFLTYFQNEAQLEKSRLLSDRFSAERPKGSFSTLEIQRTEQGDSAMYLCASSPRWAGGNYGYTFGSGTRLTVV.